The 9 T cell receptor beta chains below all came from one sample that was sequenced in a study of OX40 agonist ivuxolimab in advanced cancers. Sequencing used immunoSEQ multiplex PCR; TCRdb keeps in-frame clones, though not all of them. The sample records about 70,000 clones, 70% to 90% being singletons. Sequencing used CD4+ or CD8+ T cells sorted from blood, obtained in a trial of the OX40 agonist ivuxolimab. The receptors were sampled from an adult with an advanced solid tumor such as melanoma, head and neck, liver or kidney cancer.

The chain has TRBV19 and TRBJ1-1; D gene ambiguous. V was clipped by 7 bases and J by 1 base, with 13 bases between them. The CDR3 covers 14 residues. CDR1 and CDR2 (germline): LNHDA, SQIVND (reference sequence). The CDR3 loop reads CASTIRLGNTEAFF. The CDR3 nucleotides are TGTGCCAGTACCATTCGGCTGGGGAACACTGAAGCTTTCTTT.

The chain uses TRBV19 and TRBJ2-7, with D uncertain. V was clipped by 1 base and J by 2 bases, with 6 bases between them. The CDR3 is 13 residues long. The germline V gene has CDR1 LNHDA and CDR2 SQIVND (reference sequence). The CDR3 loop reads CASSIVGTYEQYF. CDR3 DNA: TGTGCCAGTAGTATAGTCGGAACCTACGAGCAGTACTTC.

This clone was found once. The V gene is TRBV11-2, the J gene TRBJ2-5, with D possibly TRBD1 on 6 matching bases. The germline V gene has CDR1 SGHAT and CDR2 FQNNGV. The CDR3 covers 14 residues. V was cut by 4 bases and J by 7 bases, with 16 bases left in between. The CDR3 DNA reads as TGTGCCAGCAGCTCAGGGGAGATGTTTGGGACCCAGTACTTC. Encoded protein: CASSSGEMFGTQYF.

This clone was counted a single time. The CDR3 DNA sequence: TGTGCCAGCAGTTCTAGCGGGAGGATCAACGAGCAGTACTTC. Translation: CASSSSGRINEQYF. The chain employs TRBV27 and TRBJ2-7; 11 nucleotides agree with TRBD2. V was pared by 4 bases and J by 5 bases, with 4 bases of the junction left unmatched. The CDR3 extends over 14 amino acids. Germline lookup yields CDR1 MNHEY and CDR2 SMNVEV (reference sequence).

The chain employs TRBV4-1 and TRBJ2-1; 13 bases are shared with TRBD2. CDR3 size: 15 residues. Germline CDR1 is MGHRA and CDR2 is YSYEKL. J lost 6 bases, V lost 5 bases, and 4 bases had no gene match. In DNA, the CDR3 is TGCGCCAGCAGCTACAGACTAGCGGGAGGCAATGAGCAGTTCTTC. It translates to CASSYRLAGGNEQFF.

The V call is TRBV7-6, the J call TRBJ2-5; D might be TRBD1 (5 bases). The length of the CDR3 is 14 residues. The germline V gene has CDR1 SGHVS and CDR2 FNYEAQ. V shed 4 bases and J shed 1 base, with 10 bases lying between them. CDR3 sequence reads: CASSSDRVQETQYF. CDR3 nucleotide sequence: TGTGCCAGCAGCTCAGACAGAGTCCAAGAGACCCAGTACTTC.

Only one count was recorded for this clone. The chain uses TRBV27 and TRBJ1-5; D possibly corresponds to TRBD1 (5 bases). V shed 6 bases and J shed 6 bases, with 9 bases lying between them. The CDR3 covers 12 residues. The germline V gene has CDR1 MNHEY and CDR2 SMNVEV (reference sequence). The DNA of the CDR3 is TGTGCCAGCAGACGGGGGGGTCAGCCCCAGCATTTT. Amino acids: CASRRGGQPQHF.

This clone came up once. The chain has TRBV6-5 and TRBJ1-2; no definite D call. V was clipped by 3 bases and J by 4 bases, with 18 bases between them. CDR1 and CDR2 from the germline V gene are MNHEY and SVGAGI. The CDR3 length is 16 residues. DNA of the CDR3: TGTGCCAGCAGTTATGGAGGCGCCTCTATTGGCTATGGCTACACCTTC. Translated, it gives CASSYGGASIGYGYTF.

The chain joins TRBV10-1 to TRBJ1-4; a weak D match, TRBD1 (5 bases). The germline V and J ends were trimmed by 5 bases and 5 bases, with 12 bases remaining between them. Looked up from germline, CDR1 is WNHNN and CDR2 is SYGVQD (reference sequence). This CDR3 spans 14 amino acids. CDR3 amino acids: CASSTGPGNEKLFF. The CDR3 nucleotides read TGCGCCAGCAGTACAGGTCCTGGGAATGAAAAACTGTTTTTT.